This TCR beta chain was sequenced for a study of tumor-infiltrating lymphocytes in primary liver carcinoma. Of note for this clonotype: The antigen is unknown. The conserved phenylalanine or tryptophan normally closing the CDR3 is absent here, so this likely arose from a read error.

Unsorted whole blood served as the source of blood RNA, and germline DNA was extracted as well. Total RNA amounting to approximately 460 ng was the source from which TCR beta cDNA was made with a constant-region primer. Library construction for TCR beta comprised three nested multiplex PCR rounds performed with slightly modified ARM-PCR. Investigators reported that the first two PCR rounds, at around 9 cycles each, used TRBV1-TRBV30 forward primers with a C-beta reverse primer. A single record per CDR3 protein comes from TCRdb applying MiXCR to the multiplex PCR reads. The table shows some 200,000 distinct CDR3 sequences, with 65% occurring only once. Findings of the study overall: Tumor region pairs shared more overlap than did tumor-adjacent and tumor-blood pairs.

CDR3 length equals 13 residues. Trimming took off 3 bases at V and 0 bases at J, with 6 bases between the two ends. From germline, CDR1 is SGHRS and CDR2 YFSETQ. This TCR came from a woman aged 60 to 75 with primary liver carcinoma and hepatitis B virus infection. Sample: peripheral blood. The J gene is TRBJ1-1, the V gene TRBV5-1, with no clear D. The CDR3 sequence: CASSSYMNTEAFS. The DNA of the CDR3 is TGCGCCAGCAGCTCGTATATGAACACTGAAGCTTTCTCT.